What follows describes a single T cell receptor (beta chain). Its antigen is not known. The CDR3 consists of 14 residues. V lost 6 bases and J 2 bases, leaving 16 bases between the germline ends. CDR1 is SQVTM and CDR2 is ANQGSEA in the germline V gene. Unique molecular identifiers featured in how the TCRbeta library was prepared. Via MiXCR, TCRdb re-called the PCR reads, giving one row per CDR3 protein. The table shows a few hundred thousand distinct CDR3 sequences, with 25% to 30% occurring only once. The sample is drawn from a study of T-cell reconstitution after alpha-beta-depleted transplantation in children. Overall study results and limits: Once a year had passed after transplant, T-cell counts and diversity came mostly from newly produced T cells. Day-60 TCRbeta diversity that was high in some patients was derived from surviving recipient T cells and thymic progenitors. Two months or so post-transplant, alpha-beta T cells reportedly derived from several hundred expanded graft clones.

The sequence was obtained from a boy younger than two with Wiskott-Aldrich syndrome, due to receive a stem cell transplant. The sequenced sample was PBMCs, obtained before TCRalphabeta/CD19-depleted stem cell transplant. The chain joins TRBV29-1 to TRBJ2-5; D may match TRBD1 or TRBD2 (5 bases each). For the CDR3, the DNA is TGCAGCGTGGACCGGGACGGCATACAAGAGACCCAGTACTTC. It encodes CSVDRDGIQETQYF. Looking up the rest from reference TRBV29-1 and TRBJ2-5 gives the full variable domain: SAVISQKPSRDICQRGTSLTIQCQVDSQVTMMFWYRQQPGQSLTLIATANQGSEATYESGFVIDKFPISRPNLTFSTLTVSNMSPEDSSIYLCSVDRDGIQETQYFGPGTRLLVL.